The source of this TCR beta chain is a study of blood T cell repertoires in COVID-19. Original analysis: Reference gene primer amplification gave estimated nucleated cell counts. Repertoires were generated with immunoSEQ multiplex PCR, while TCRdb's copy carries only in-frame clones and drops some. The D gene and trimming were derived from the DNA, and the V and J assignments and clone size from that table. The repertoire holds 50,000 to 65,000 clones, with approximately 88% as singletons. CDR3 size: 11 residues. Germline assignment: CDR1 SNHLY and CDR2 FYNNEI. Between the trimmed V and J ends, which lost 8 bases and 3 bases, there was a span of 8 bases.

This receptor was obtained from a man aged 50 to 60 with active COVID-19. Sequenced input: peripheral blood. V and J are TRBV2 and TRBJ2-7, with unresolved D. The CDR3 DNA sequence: TGTGCCAGCTCCAGAAACTACGAGCAGTACTTC. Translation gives CASSRNYEQYF.